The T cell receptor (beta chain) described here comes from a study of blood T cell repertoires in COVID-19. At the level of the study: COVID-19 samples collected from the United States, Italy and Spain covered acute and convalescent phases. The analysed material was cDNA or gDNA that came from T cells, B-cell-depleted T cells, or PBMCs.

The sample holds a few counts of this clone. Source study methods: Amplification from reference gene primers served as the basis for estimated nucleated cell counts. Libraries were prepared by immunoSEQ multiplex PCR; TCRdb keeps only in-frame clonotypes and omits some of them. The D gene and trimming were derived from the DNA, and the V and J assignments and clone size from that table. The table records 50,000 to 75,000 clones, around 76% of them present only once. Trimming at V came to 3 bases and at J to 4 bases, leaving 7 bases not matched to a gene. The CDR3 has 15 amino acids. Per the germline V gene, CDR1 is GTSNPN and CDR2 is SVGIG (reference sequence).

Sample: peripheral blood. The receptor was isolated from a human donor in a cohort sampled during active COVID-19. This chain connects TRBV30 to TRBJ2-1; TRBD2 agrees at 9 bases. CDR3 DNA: TGTGCCTGGAGACTGGTAGCGGGGGTTTACAATGAGCAGTTCTTC. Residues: CAWRLVAGVYNEQFF. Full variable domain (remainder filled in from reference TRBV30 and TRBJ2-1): SQTIHQWPATLVQPVGSPLSLECTVEGTSNPNLYWYRQAAGRGLQLLFYSVGIGQISSEVPQNLSASRPQDRQFILSSKKLLLSDSGFYLCAWRLVAGVYNEQFFGPGTRLTVL.